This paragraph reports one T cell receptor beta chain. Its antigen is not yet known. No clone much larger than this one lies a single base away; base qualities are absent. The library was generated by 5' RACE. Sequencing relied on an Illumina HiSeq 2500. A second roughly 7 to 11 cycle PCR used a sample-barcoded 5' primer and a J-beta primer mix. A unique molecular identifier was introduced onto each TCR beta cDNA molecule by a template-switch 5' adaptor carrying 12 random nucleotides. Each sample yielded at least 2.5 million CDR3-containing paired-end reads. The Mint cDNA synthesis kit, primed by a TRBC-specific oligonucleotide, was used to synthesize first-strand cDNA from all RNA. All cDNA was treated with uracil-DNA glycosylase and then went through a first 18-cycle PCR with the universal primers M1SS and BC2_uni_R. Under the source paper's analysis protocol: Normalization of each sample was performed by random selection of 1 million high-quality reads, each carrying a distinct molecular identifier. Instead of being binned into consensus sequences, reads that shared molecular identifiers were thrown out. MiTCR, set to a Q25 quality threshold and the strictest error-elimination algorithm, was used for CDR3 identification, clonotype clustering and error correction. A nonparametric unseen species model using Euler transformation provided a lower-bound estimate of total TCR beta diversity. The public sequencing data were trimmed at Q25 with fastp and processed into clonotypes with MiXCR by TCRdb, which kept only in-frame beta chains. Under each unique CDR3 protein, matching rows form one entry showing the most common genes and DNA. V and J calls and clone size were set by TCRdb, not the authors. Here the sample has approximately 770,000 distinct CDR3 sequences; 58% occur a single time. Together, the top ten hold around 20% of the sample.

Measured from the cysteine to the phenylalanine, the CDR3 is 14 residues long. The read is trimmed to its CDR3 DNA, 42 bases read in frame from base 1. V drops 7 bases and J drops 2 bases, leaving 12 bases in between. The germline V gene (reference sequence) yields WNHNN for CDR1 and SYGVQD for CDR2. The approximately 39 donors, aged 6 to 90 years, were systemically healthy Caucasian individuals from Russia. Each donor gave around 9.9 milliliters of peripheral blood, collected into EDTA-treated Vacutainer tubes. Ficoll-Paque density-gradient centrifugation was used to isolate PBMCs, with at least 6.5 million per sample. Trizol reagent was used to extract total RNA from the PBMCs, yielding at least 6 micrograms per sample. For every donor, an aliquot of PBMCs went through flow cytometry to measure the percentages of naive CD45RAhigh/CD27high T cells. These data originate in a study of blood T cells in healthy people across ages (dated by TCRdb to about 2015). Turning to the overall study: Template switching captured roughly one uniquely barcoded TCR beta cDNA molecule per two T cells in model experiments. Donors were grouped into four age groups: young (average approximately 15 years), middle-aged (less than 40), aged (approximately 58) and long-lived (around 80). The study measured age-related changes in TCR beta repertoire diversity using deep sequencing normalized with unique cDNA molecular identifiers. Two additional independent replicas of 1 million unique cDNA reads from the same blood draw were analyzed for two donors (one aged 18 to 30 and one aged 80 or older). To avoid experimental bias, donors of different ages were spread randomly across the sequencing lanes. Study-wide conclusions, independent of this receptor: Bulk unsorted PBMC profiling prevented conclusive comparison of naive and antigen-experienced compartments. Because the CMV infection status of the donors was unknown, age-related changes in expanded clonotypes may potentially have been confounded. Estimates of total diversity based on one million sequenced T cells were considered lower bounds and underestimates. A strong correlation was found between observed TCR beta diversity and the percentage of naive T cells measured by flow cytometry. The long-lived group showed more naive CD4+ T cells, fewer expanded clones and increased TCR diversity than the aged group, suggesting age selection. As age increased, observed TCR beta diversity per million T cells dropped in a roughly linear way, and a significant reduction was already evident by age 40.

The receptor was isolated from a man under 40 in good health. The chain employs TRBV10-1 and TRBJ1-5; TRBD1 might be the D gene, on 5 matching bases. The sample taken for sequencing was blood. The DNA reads TGCGCCAGCACCGGGGGATCGGGCAATCAGCCCCAGCATTTT. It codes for CASTGGSGNQPQHF.